The 20 T cell receptor beta chains presented below share a single source sample, sequenced in a study of blood T cell repertoires in COVID-19. Data came from immunoSEQ multiplex PCR; TCRdb stores just in-frame clones and leaves some out. The sample lists approximately 400,000 clones, roughly 80% occurring once. Source material: peripheral blood. The receptor source for this set is a human donor with acute or convalescent COVID-19. The donor label of this sample is uncertain.

The V gene is TRBV12-3 or TRBV12-4, the J gene TRBJ1-1; 9 nucleotides match TRBD1. The ends lost 4 bases at V and 8 bases at J; junction bases unmatched: 2. This CDR3 has 12 amino acids. This CDR3 reads CASSYDRGEAFF. The CDR3 nucleotides read TGTGCCAGCAGTTACGACAGGGGGGAAGCTTTCTTT.

This clone was picked up a small number of times. V and J are TRBV23-1 and TRBJ1-3, with 7 bases aligning to TRBD1. TRBV23-1 is an ORF, and what it does is uncertain. Unmatched junction bases numbered 5, after V lost 6 bases and J lost 0 bases. This CDR3 has 15 residues. The CDR3: CASRPRDSSGNTIYF. CDR3 bases: TGCGCCAGCAGGCCCCGGGACAGCTCTGGAAACACCATATATTTT.

The CDR3 nucleotides read TGTGCCAGCAGTGATGGGTCTGGTCGACTCCTGAACACTGAAGCTTTCTTT. As protein: CASSDGSGRLLNTEAFF. This chain uses TRBV6-1 with TRBJ1-1; D remains unclear. V gave up 3 bases and J gave up 0 bases, with 17 bases separating them. The CDR3 loop spans 17 amino acids. Germline V CDR1 and CDR2: MNHNS, SASEGT.

V usage is TRBV2 and J usage is TRBJ1-2; 9 bases map to TRBD1. This CDR3 region has 16 residues. The germline V gene has CDR1 SNHLY and CDR2 FYNNEI. V was clipped by 1 base and J by 6 bases; unmatched bases: 9. The CDR3 DNA reads TGTGCCAGCAGTGAAGAAGTAACAGGGGGCAATGATGGCTACACCTTC. As protein: CASSEEVTGGNDGYTF.

The V call is TRBV5-1, the J call TRBJ2-2; D uncertain. Trimming cost V 4 bases and J 8 bases, with 15 bases left between them. Germline CDR1 is SGHRS and CDR2 is YFSETQ. This CDR3 contains 14 residues. CDR3 nucleotides: TGCGCCAGCAGCCCCGGATCGGGTTCTGGGGAGCTGTTTTTT. Amino acid sequence: CASSPGSGSGELFF.

This clone was counted only a few times. The chain carries TRBV2 and TRBJ2-1, with 13 bases aligning to TRBD2. This CDR3 has 13 residues. The trim removed 6 bases at V and 15 bases at J, leaving 8 bases unmatched. Looked up from germline, CDR1 is SNHLY and CDR2 is FYNNEI. CDR3: CASSRTSGRLSFF. CDR3 DNA sequence: TGTGCCAGCAGCCGGACTAGCGGGAGACTATCGTTCTTC. Variable domain in full (rest from reference TRBV2 and TRBJ2-1): EPEVTQTPSHQVTQMGQEVILRCVPISNHLYFYWYRQILGQKVEFLVSFYNNEISEKSEIFDDQFSVERPDGSNFTLKIRSTKLEDSAMYFCASSRTSGRLSFFGPGTRLTVL.

The V gene is TRBV14, the J gene TRBJ1-4; maybe TRBD1 (5 bases). V dropped 3 bases and J dropped 7 bases, with 12 bases sitting between them. CDR1 SGHDN and CDR2 FVKESK come from the germline V gene. This CDR3 contains 14 residues. Written as DNA, the CDR3 is TGTGCCAGCAGCCAGACAGCTACCTCTGAAAAACTGTTTTTT. Its protein is CASSQTATSEKLFF.

This clone has only a few counts. J is TRBJ1-2 and V is TRBV28; TRBD1 matches at 9 bases. The germline CDR1 and CDR2 sequences are MDHEN and SYDVKM. This CDR3 is 15 amino acids long. Germline trimming cut 6 bases from V and 5 bases from J; bases unmatched to any gene: 10. DNA for the CDR3: TGTGCCAGCAGAACGACAGGGGGAAGTACGTATGGCTACACCTTC. The encoded protein is CASRTTGGSTYGYTF.

This clone has just a few counts. This chain links TRBV5-5 with TRBJ1-1; D not resolved. Looked up from germline, CDR1 is SGHKS and CDR2 is YYEKEE (reference sequence). V was shortened by 0 bases and J by 5 bases, with 8 bases between the two germline ends. This CDR3 is 13 amino acids long. The CDR3, as DNA: TGTGCCAGCAGCTTGGCGGGGTGGACTGAAGCTTTCTTT. Protein product: CASSLAGWTEAFF. The full variable domain, with the rest looked up from reference TRBV5-5 and TRBJ1-1, is DAGVTQSPTHLIKTRGQQVTLRCSPISGHKSVSWYQQVLGQGPQFIFQYYEKEERGRGNFPDRFSARQFPNYSSELNVNALLLGDSALYLCASSLAGWTEAFFGQGTRLTVV.

This rearrangement joins TRBV18 to TRBJ2-5; 11 bases align to TRBD1. V gave up 4 bases and J gave up 1 base; unmatched junction bases: 2. The germline V gene has CDR1 KGHSH and CDR2 LQKENI. The length of the CDR3 is 15 residues. The CDR3 sequence: CASSLGTGGQETQYF. The CDR3 nucleotides are TGTGCCAGCTCACTGGGGACAGGGGGCCAAGAGACCCAGTACTTC.

This sequence joins TRBV12-3 or TRBV12-4 and TRBJ1-2; 7 nucleotides agree with TRBD1. V was pared by 7 bases and J by 6 bases, with 8 bases of the junction left unmatched. The CDR3 runs to 13 residues. The CDR3 DNA sequence: TGTGCCAGCACATCACGCAGGGGGAATGGCTACACCTTC. As protein: CASTSRRGNGYTF.

This clone appeared a single time. V gene TRBV7-8 combines with J gene TRBJ2-7, with 7 bases lining up with TRBD2. The CDR3 extends over 14 amino acids. Germline V gene lookup returns CDR1 SGHVS and CDR2 FQNEAQ. V dropped 5 bases and J dropped 3; count of bases not matched to a gene: 7. The CDR3 region has the DNA TGTGCCAGCAGCGCTAGCGGACATTTCTACGAGCAGTACTTC. Translating gives CASSASGHFYEQYF.

Comments on this clone: Different DNA sequences within this sample yield the same CDR3. This chain connects TRBV18 to TRBJ1-1; no clear D. Germline V gives CDR1 KGHSH, CDR2 LQKENI. Trimming stripped 3 bases from V and 3 bases from J, with 8 bases between. The CDR3 spans 13 residues. CDR3: CASSPSADTEAFF. In nucleotides, the CDR3 is TGTGCCAGCTCACCGTCAGCGGACACTGAAGCTTTCTTT.

The V and J genes are TRBV27 and TRBJ1-5; D perhaps matches TRBD1 (6 bases). There are 14 residues in the CDR3. Trimming removed 5 bases at V and 7 bases at J, with 15 bases between. Germline V gene lookup returns CDR1 MNHEY and CDR2 SMNVEV (reference sequence). CDR3 bases: TGTGCCAGCAGTGCAGGGGCGCACGGGCAGCCCCAGCATTTT. Translated: CASSAGAHGQPQHF.

The CDR3 loop is CASRHLAGGYNEQFF. CDR3 coding DNA: TGTGCCAGCAGACACCTAGCGGGAGGGTACAATGAGCAGTTCTTC. The gene calls are TRBV7-9 and TRBJ2-1; TRBD2 matches at 12 bases. Trimming took 6 bases from V and 4 from J; bases not matched to a gene: 4. This CDR3 region has 15 residues. CDR1 SEHNR and CDR2 FQNEAQ come from the germline V gene (reference sequence).

The chain has TRBV30 and TRBJ1-2; possibly TRBD1 for D (5 bases). The germline V gene encodes CDR1 GTSNPN and CDR2 SVGIG (reference sequence). Trimming took 4 bases from V and 5 from J, leaving 17 bases between them. This CDR3 contains 14 residues. CDR3 sequence (DNA): TGTGCCTGGATGTCCTGGGGCGAACTGTATGGCTACACCTTC. This codes for CAWMSWGELYGYTF.

The CDR3 DNA sequence: TGTGCCAGCAGCTTGGGACAATTCGAGTCTGGCTACACCTTC. It codes for CASSLGQFESGYTF. The chain combines TRBV5-4 with TRBJ1-2; no firm D call. The CDR3 is 14 amino acids. V lost 0 bases and J 7 bases, leaving 13 bases between the germline ends. Germline loops: CDR1 SGHNT, CDR2 YYREEE (reference sequence).

This clone was seen just once. This chain joins TRBV7-2 and TRBJ1-2; D might be TRBD1 (5 bases). Germline V gene lookup returns CDR1 SGHTA and CDR2 FQGNSA. V gave up 4 bases and J gave up 2 bases, with 20 bases separating them. This CDR3 region has 17 residues. CDR3 nucleotides: TGTGCCAGCAGCTCAGGGCCGTACAGTGGATTGAACTATGGCTACACCTTC. It yields the protein CASSSGPYSGLNYGYTF. The full variable domain, rest sourced from reference TRBV7-2 and TRBJ1-2, is GAGVSQSPSNKVTEKGKDVELRCDPISGHTALYWYRQSLGQGLEFLIYFQGNSAPDKSGLPSDRFSAERTGGSVSTLTIQRTQQEDSAVYLCASSSGPYSGLNYGYTFGSGTRLTVV.

There are a few counts of this clone. The chain employs TRBV3-1 (or the pseudogene TRBV3-2) and TRBJ1-1; D is undetermined. Germline assignment: CDR1 LGHDT and CDR2 YNNKEL (reference sequence). The V end was cut by 5 bases, the J end by 1 base, with 11 bases between. This CDR3 is 14 amino acids long. As DNA, the CDR3 is TGTGCCAGCAGCTTATTCGGTGGGAACACTGAAGCTTTCTTT. The encoded protein is CASSLFGGNTEAFF.

V gene TRBV4-1 combines with J gene TRBJ2-1; 10 nucleotides align to TRBD2. Per germline, CDR1 MGHRA and CDR2 YSYEKL. V was clipped by 4 bases and J by 7 bases; unmatched bases: 13. The CDR3 is 17 residues long. The CDR3 region is CASSLGPTSGNRNEQFF. As DNA, the CDR3 is TGCGCCAGCAGCCTGGGCCCAACTAGCGGGAATAGAAATGAGCAGTTCTTC.